The T cell receptor (beta chain) under discussion was sequenced for a study of T cells in Graves' hyperthyroidism and ophthalmopathy. What was amplified from RNA transcripts were TCR beta CDR3 regions. Using the HTBI primer set, a first-round RT-PCR was run on the TCR CDR3. In TCRdb, the multiplex PCR reads were re-called with MiXCR into one record per CDR3 protein. The sample consists of roughly 240,000 distinct CDR3 sequences, approximately 23% of them appearing once. This clonotype has ten or more counts. Trimming removed 5 bases at V and 6 bases at J, with 16 bases between. Germline V gene lookup returns CDR1 KGHDR and CDR2 SFDVKD. The CDR3 extends over 15 amino acids.

V gene TRBV24-1 combines with J gene TRBJ1-5; D may be TRBD1 (5 bases). The source material was blood. This receptor was identified in a woman in her thirties or forties with Graves' ophthalmopathy. The CDR3 spells CATSAGTAGGQPQHF. The DNA of the CDR3 is TGTGCCACCAGTGCCGGGACCGCCGGCGGTCAGCCCCAGCATTTT.